This TCR beta chain emerged from a study of patients and donors after allogeneic stem cell transplantation. TCRdb re-called the RT-PCR reads through MiXCR, storing one row per CDR3 protein. The repertoire holds some 880,000 distinct CDR3 sequences, with approximately 19% as singletons. The table lists this clonotype with a few counts. The CDR3 totals 12 residues. From germline, CDR1 is MNHEY and CDR2 SVGEGT. Trimming removed 7 bases at V and 0 bases at J, with 7 bases between. This TCR came from a human donor who was either an allogeneic HSCT recipient or a stem cell or donor lymphocyte infusion donor (not recorded which). It is not recorded whose cells these are; they may come from a transplant donor. Sequenced: blood, either unsorted or a sorted T cell fraction (not recorded which). This chain links TRBV6-2 or TRBV6-3 with TRBJ2-7; D unresolved. This CDR3 is CASTVDSYEQYF. The CDR3 DNA reads as TGTGCCAGCACCGTCGACTCCTACGAGCAGTACTTC.